This entry lists 30 T cell receptor beta chains sequenced from one sample in a study of OX40 agonist ivuxolimab in advanced cancers. Sequencing was performed with immunoSEQ multiplex PCR; in TCRdb, only in-frame clones are kept and a portion is missing. The data show 55,000 to 70,000 clones, 80% to 90% seen once. The sequencing here drew on CD4+ or CD8+ T cells sorted from blood, taken in a trial of the OX40 agonist ivuxolimab. The origin of the receptors is an adult with an advanced solid tumor such as melanoma, head and neck, liver or kidney cancer.

This clone was counted only a few times. The rearrangement joins TRBV4-1 to TRBJ2-4; the D gene could be TRBD1 or TRBD2 (5 bases each). The V end was cut by 1 base, the J end by 8 bases, with 21 bases between. The CDR3 has 17 residues. Germline loops: CDR1 MGHRA, CDR2 YSYEKL. The CDR3: CASSQVDGTSSADIQYF. CDR3 in DNA: TGCGCCAGCAGCCAAGTTGACGGGACCTCCTCAGCGGACATTCAGTACTTC.

The chain combines TRBV19 with TRBJ2-7; 8 bases are a match to TRBD1. After removal of 6 bases from V and 3 bases from J, the junction contained 7 bases not matched to a gene. CDR3 length: 14 amino acids. From germline, CDR1 is LNHDA and CDR2 SQIVND (reference sequence). This chain's CDR3 is CASRRTGGDYEQYF. DNA for the CDR3: TGTGCCAGTAGAAGAACAGGGGGAGACTACGAGCAGTACTTC. Supplemented by reference TRBV19 and TRBJ2-7, the full variable domain reads DGGITQSPKYLFRKEGQNVTLSCEQNLNHDAMYWYRQDPGQGLRLIYYSQIVNDFQKGDIAEGYSVSREKKESFPLTVTSAQKNPTAFYLCASRRTGGDYEQYFGPGTRLTVT.

The chain uses TRBV7-6 and TRBJ2-7; a weak D match, TRBD1 (6 bases). The ends were cut back, 3 bases at V and 5 bases at J, with 11 bases in the middle. The germline gives CDR1 SGHVS, CDR2 FNYEAQ. The CDR3 consists of 13 residues. The DNA of the CDR3 is TGTGCCAGCAGCTTTACAGGGAGCGACGAGCAGTACTTC. It codes for CASSFTGSDEQYF.

The chain combines TRBV18 with TRBJ1-6; D not resolved. V dropped 3 bases and J dropped 10 bases, with 19 bases sitting between them. The germline CDR1 and CDR2 sequences are KGHSH and LQKENI. The CDR3 is 16 amino acids. The DNA for the CDR3 is TGTGCCAGCTCACCCCCCCATAGGGAAACGGGGTCACCCCTCCACTTT. Translating it yields CASSPPHRETGSPLHF.

This clone was detected only once. This rearrangement joins TRBV5-6 to TRBJ1-2; D not resolved. The ends were cut back, 5 bases at V and 8 bases at J, with 19 bases in the middle. This CDR3 spans 14 amino acids. Germline assignment: CDR1 SGHDT and CDR2 YYEEEE. CDR3 nucleotides: TGTGCCAGCAGACCGGAGGGTTCTCCTGGGGGCTACACCTTC. This sequence encodes CASRPEGSPGGYTF.

This sequence joins TRBV10-3 and TRBJ1-2; tentatively, D is TRBD1 (6 bases). The germline gives CDR1 ENHRY, CDR2 SYGVKD. The germline V and J ends were trimmed by 6 bases and 6 bases, with 14 bases remaining between them. The length of the CDR3 is 13 residues. The CDR3 is CAISLVGGDGYTF. The CDR3 nucleotides read TGTGCCATCAGCCTAGTAGGGGGGGATGGCTACACCTTC.

V is TRBV6-6 and J is TRBJ2-7; D not certain. This CDR3 is built from 14 residues. Germline CDR1 MNHNY, CDR2 SVGAGI (reference sequence). The V gene lost 0 bases and the J gene lost 2 bases, with 8 bases spanning the gap. Here the CDR3 DNA reads TGTGCCAGCAGTTACTCGAACAGAGCCTACGAGCAGTACTTC. It is translated as CASSYSNRAYEQYF.

The rearrangement links TRBV6-5 to TRBJ1-5; D remains ambiguous. CDR1 is MNHEY, CDR2 SVGAGI, per germline. Trimming cost V 0 bases and J 5 bases, with 8 bases left between them. The CDR3 runs to 14 residues. The CDR3 region has the DNA TGTGCCAGCAGTTACTCGCAGGAGTATCAGCCCCAGCATTTT. This codes for CASSYSQEYQPQHF.

The V gene is TRBV6-1, the J gene TRBJ2-7; 7 bases are shared with TRBD1. Per germline, CDR1 MNHNS and CDR2 SASEGT. With V trimmed by 7 bases and J by 3 bases, 3 bases remained unmatched. This CDR3 comprises 12 residues. CDR3 sequence (DNA): TGTGCCAGCACCGGGGACAGCTACGAGCAGTACTTC. It encodes CASTGDSYEQYF.

The rearrangement links TRBV7-9 to TRBJ1-1; D is uncertain. Germline CDR1 reads SEHNR; CDR2 reads FQNEAQ (reference sequence). The CDR3 totals 15 residues. Trimming left V 5 bases short and J 1 base short, with 14 bases between. The CDR3 is CASSHPITANTEAFF. CDR3 bases: TGTGCCAGCAGCCACCCTATTACAGCGAACACTGAAGCTTTCTTT.

The chain employs TRBV7-3 and TRBJ2-3; 8 bases agree with TRBD2. The CDR3 spans 16 residues. Per germline, CDR1 SGHTA and CDR2 FQGTGA. J lost 0 bases, V lost 0 bases, and 2 bases had no gene match. This chain's CDR3 is CASSLTSGASTDTQYF. DNA of the CDR3: TGTGCCAGCAGCTTAACTAGCGGGGCTAGCACAGATACGCAGTATTTT.

This clone showed up just a few times. The rearrangement links TRBV4-1 to TRBJ1-5; no definite D call. This CDR3 spans 15 amino acids. Trimming left V 1 base short and J 1 base short, with 8 bases between. Looked up from germline, CDR1 is MGHRA and CDR2 is YSYEKL. The CDR3 sequence: CASSQAWGSNQPQHF. The DNA for the CDR3 is TGCGCCAGCAGCCAAGCGTGGGGAAGCAATCAGCCCCAGCATTTT.

The chain employs TRBV6-1 and TRBJ1-5; TRBD1 aligns across 11 bases. CDR3 length: 14 amino acids. Germline CDR1 and CDR2: MNHNS and SASEGT. V lost 7 bases, J lost 7 bases, and 6 bases stayed unmatched. This CDR3 is CASNQDRGPQPQHF. The CDR3 DNA reads as TGTGCCAGCAATCAGGACAGGGGGCCCCAGCCCCAGCATTTT.

This clone was found once. The CDR3 coding sequence is TGTGCCAGTAGTATAGATGCCCCAGGACCCAAAAACATTCAGTACTTC. Translation gives CASSIDAPGPKNIQYF. This sequence joins TRBV19 and TRBJ2-4; no firm D call. This CDR3 contains 16 residues. Trimming removed 0 bases at V and 2 bases at J, with 11 bases between. The germline V gene encodes CDR1 LNHDA and CDR2 SQIVND (reference sequence).

CDR3 sequence (DNA): TGTGCCAGCAGGACGGGGGACAGGGGAGAAGAGACCCAGTACTTC. Encoded protein: CASRTGDRGEETQYF. The chain carries TRBV2 and TRBJ2-5; TRBD1 agrees at 10 bases. CDR1 SNHLY and CDR2 FYNNEI come from the germline V gene. CDR3 length: 15 amino acids. The V segment lost 6 bases and the J segment 3 bases; nucleotides outside the gene matches: 7.

The chain joins TRBV5-1 to TRBJ1-5, with TRBD1 as a possible D gene (5 bases). V was clipped by 0 bases and J by 2 bases, with 9 bases between them. CDR1 SGHRS and CDR2 YFSETQ come from the germline V gene. CDR3 size: 15 residues. CDR3 coding DNA: TGCGCCAGCAGCTTGGCTGGGGCCGGCAATCAGCCCCAGCATTTT. It encodes CASSLAGAGNQPQHF.

CDR3 protein: CASSLGRVSGETQYF. In DNA, the CDR3 is TGTGCCAGCAGCTTAGGTCGGGTATCGGGAGAGACCCAGTACTTC. The V gene is TRBV11-2, the J gene TRBJ2-5; D not resolved. Germline-derived CDR1 and CDR2 are SGHAT and FQNNGV. V dropped 1 base and J dropped 4 bases, with 13 bases sitting between them. This CDR3 is built from 15 residues.

The chain recombines TRBV15 with TRBJ2-7; D gene uncertain. The CDR3 spans 13 residues. Germline V lookup: CDR1 LNHNV, CDR2 YYDKDF (reference sequence). V lost 3 bases and J lost 3, with 9 bases in between. The CDR3 bases are TGTGCCACCAGCAGTCAGCCGGGCTACGAGCAGTACTTC. Amino acid sequence: CATSSQPGYEQYF.

As for this clone: One end of the junction is discordant with germline, which a read error may explain. The chain combines TRBV6-5 with TRBJ2-7; D gene unclear. This CDR3 spans 15 amino acids. The germline CDR1 and CDR2 sequences are MNHEY and SVGAGI. The CDR3 DNA reads TGTGCCAGCAGTCCATCACATTCGACATCCTCCGAGCGGTACTTC. Encoded protein: CASSPSHSTSSERYF.

The chain has TRBV29-1 and TRBJ2-1; 11 bases map to TRBD1. The CDR3 sequence is 15 residues long. V lost 6 bases, J lost 9 bases, and 13 bases stayed unmatched. From germline, CDR1 is SQVTM and CDR2 ANQGSEA. CDR3 sequence (DNA): TGCAGCGTCGACTCCGGGACAGGGGGTTTGGTTGAGCAGTTCTTC. Translated: CSVDSGTGGLVEQFF.

The chain is built from TRBV11-2 and TRBJ1-3; D is perhaps TRBD1 (5 bases). This CDR3 is 15 amino acids long. The ends were cut back, 6 bases at V and 8 bases at J, with 20 bases in the middle. The germline gives CDR1 SGHAT, CDR2 FQNNGV. The CDR3 DNA follows: TGTGCCAGCAGTCCCGGGACTATCCGATTGGACACCATATATTTT. Translating gives CASSPGTIRLDTIYF. Full variable domain (remainder filled in from reference TRBV11-2 and TRBJ1-3): EAGVAQSPRYKIIEKRQSVAFWCNPISGHATLYWYQQILGQGPKLLIQFQNNGVVDDSQLPKDRFSAERLKGVDSTLKIQPAKLEDSAVYLCASSPGTIRLDTIYFGEGSWLTVV.

The chain is built from TRBV5-1 and TRBJ1-6; 7 nucleotides line up with TRBD1. V gave up 4 bases and J gave up 10 bases; unmatched junction bases: 5. This CDR3 spans 13 amino acids. The germline V gene encodes CDR1 SGHRS and CDR2 YFSETQ. CDR3 sequence reads: CASSTGQSSPLHF. CDR3 bases: TGCGCCAGCAGCACGGGACAGTCGTCACCCCTCCACTTT.

Comments on this clone: One end of the junction varies from germline; a read error may be responsible. The chain carries TRBV7-7 and TRBJ2-5; either TRBD1 or TRBD2 may fit D (5 bases each). Germline assignment: CDR1 SSHAT and CDR2 FNYEAQ (reference sequence). The CDR3 consists of 16 residues. CDR3 amino acids: CASSPEGWAPGKTQYF. CDR3 sequence (DNA): TGTGCTAGCAGCCCAGAGGGGTGGGCCCCAGGGAAGACCCAGTACTTC.

This chain links TRBV9 with TRBJ1-3; a possible D gene is TRBD1 (6 bases). Germline CDR1 reads SGDLS; CDR2 reads YYNGEE. V was cut by 5 bases and J by 0 bases, with 12 bases left in between. CDR3 length equals 15 residues. DNA of the CDR3: TGTGCCAGCAGTTCTACAGGGATCTCTGGAAACACCATATATTTT. It specifies CASSSTGISGNTIYF. The full variable domain, completed using reference TRBV9 and TRBJ1-3, is DSGVTQTPKHLITATGQRVTLRCSPRSGDLSVYWYQQSLDQGLQFLIQYYNGEERAKGNILERFSAQQFPDLHSELNLSSLELGDSALYFCASSSTGISGNTIYFGEGSWLTVV.

V is TRBV19 and J is TRBJ1-6; D is uncertain. V dropped 4 bases and J dropped 6 bases, with 16 bases sitting between them. CDR3 length: 16 amino acids. Germline CDR1 is LNHDA and CDR2 is SQIVND (reference sequence). The CDR3 DNA reads as TGTGCCAGTAGTACCCTGCCAGGACCGTCTAATTCACCCCTCCACTTT. Its protein is CASSTLPGPSNSPLHF.

CDR3: CASSLATTARTDTQYF. The CDR3 DNA is TGCGCCAGCAGCTTGGCTACGACAGCCCGCACAGATACGCAGTATTTT. The chain uses TRBV5-1 and TRBJ2-3, with a tentative D call TRBD1 (5 bases). Trimming stripped 0 bases from V and 1 base from J, with 12 bases between. From germline, CDR1 is SGHRS and CDR2 YFSETQ. The CDR3 contains 16 residues. The variable domain in full, with the rest retrieved from reference TRBV5-1 and TRBJ2-3, is KAGVTQTPRYLIKTRGQQVTLSCSPISGHRSVSWYQQTPGQGLQFLFEYFSETQRNKGNFPGRFSGRQFSNSRSEMNVSTLELGDSALYLCASSLATTARTDTQYFGPGTRLTVL.

The rearrangement links TRBV4-2 to TRBJ1-2, with 7 bases matching TRBD1. The CDR3 length is 13 residues. V lost 4 bases, J lost 6 bases, and 5 bases stayed unmatched. Germline loops: CDR1 LGHNA, CDR2 YNFKEQ. The DNA of the CDR3 is TGTGCCAGCAGCCGAGCAGGGGGGGATGGCTACACCTTC. It is translated as CASSRAGGDGYTF.

The chain joins TRBV5-1 to TRBJ2-2; D is undetermined. CDR3 length: 13 residues. CDR1 and CDR2 (germline): SGHRS, YFSETQ. V lost 7 bases, J lost 0 bases, and 7 bases lay in between. The CDR3 reads CASEVSNTGELFF. The CDR3, as DNA: TGCGCCAGCGAGGTATCGAACACCGGGGAGCTGTTTTTT.

The chain links TRBV5-6 to TRBJ1-1; no clear D. The V end lost 6 bases, the J end lost 1 base, and 13 bases lay between the germline ends. Germline lookup yields CDR1 SGHDT and CDR2 YYEEEE. CDR3 length: 14 amino acids. CDR3 in amino acids: CASNQGFGNTEAFF. The CDR3, as DNA: TGTGCCAGCAACCAAGGATTCGGGAACACTGAAGCTTTCTTT. Looking up the rest from reference TRBV5-6 and TRBJ1-1 gives the full variable domain: DAGVTQSPTHLIKTRGQQVTLRCSPKSGHDTVSWYQQALGQGPQFIFQYYEEEERQRGNFPDRFSGHQFPNYSSELNVNALLLGDSALYLCASNQGFGNTEAFFGQGTRLTVV.

The chain couples TRBV4-2 to TRBJ2-7; no definite D call. This CDR3 has 13 amino acids. Germline V gives CDR1 LGHNA, CDR2 YNFKEQ. Trimming took off 0 bases at V and 6 bases at J, with 9 bases between the two ends. In DNA, the CDR3 is TGTGCCAGCAGCCAAGATGGGCTAGTCGAGCAGTACTTC. Translation gives CASSQDGLVEQYF.